These T cell receptor beta chains were read from a single sample in a study of CD8 T cells in Susac syndrome. From the immunoSEQ multiplex PCR reads, TCRdb called clonotypes with MiXCR, one entry per CDR3 protein. The repertoire holds roughly 84,000 distinct CDR3 sequences, with approximately 96% as singletons. Specimen: CD8+ T cells from PBMCs. These TCRs come from a human donor with Susac syndrome. The CDR3 runs from the conserved cysteine through the conserved F or W. Fields, in order: J gene, V gene, clone size, D gene, CDR3 protein, CDR3 DNA. A D gene is named only where the DNA matches it firmly. Rows give clone size only sometimes, using once, few, many, or a class for an expanded clone.

TRBJ2-2 | TRBV20-1 | - | - | CSASPIAGELFF | TGCAGTGCTAGTCCTATCGCCGGGGAGCTGTTTTTT
TRBJ2-7 | TRBV20-1 | - | - | CSAPNGGRVVSYEQYF | TGCAGTGCTCCCAATGGGGGTCGGGTTGTTTCCTACGAGCAGTACTTC
TRBJ2-7 | TRBV7-9 | - | TRBD1 | CASSAPGQPYEQYF | TGTGCCAGCAGCGCGCCGGGACAGCCCTACGAGCAGTACTTC
TRBJ2-3 | TRBV7-9 | - | - | CASSARGSDTQYF | TGTGCCAGCAGCGCCAGAGGTTCAGATACGCAGTATTTT
TRBJ2-3 | TRBV15 | - | - | CATSRVIPDTQYF | TGTGCCACCAGCAGAGTAATACCAGATACGCAGTATTTT
TRBJ2-5 | TRBV9 | - | - | CASSDRKGETQYF | TGTGCCAGCAGCGACAGGAAGGGAGAGACCCAGTACTTC
TRBJ2-1 | TRBV9 | - | TRBD2 | CASSVAGDYGEQFF | TGTGCCAGCAGCGTCGCGGGAGACTACGGTGAGCAGTTCTTC
TRBJ2-2 | TRBV29-1 | - | - | CSVLGGAGTGELFF | TGCAGCGTTCTAGGAGGGGCAGGTACCGGGGAGCTGTTTTTT
TRBJ2-4 | TRBV27 | - | TRBD1 | CASRDGTGEYF | TGTGCCAGCAGGGACGGGACAGGGGAGTACTTC
TRBJ2-5 | TRBV20-1 | - | - | CSVAASRDPETQYF | TGCAGTGTCGCTGCCTCCAGGGATCCGGAGACCCAGTACTTC
TRBJ2-1 | TRBV7-3 | - | - | CASSLEWTRFYNEQFF | TGTGCCAGCAGCTTAGAGTGGACGCGTTTCTACAATGAGCAGTTCTTC
TRBJ2-7 | TRBV29-1 | once | TRBD2 | CSVVLAGFYEQYF | TGCAGCGTTGTACTAGCGGGTTTCTACGAGCAGTACTTC
TRBJ2-3 | TRBV27 | once | TRBD2 | CASSFLAGAPDTQYF | TGTGCCAGCAGTTTCCTAGCGGGGGCCCCAGATACGCAGTATTTT
TRBJ2-2 | TRBV7-9 | - | - | CASSPPDRGTGELFF | TGTGCCAGCAGCCCCCCGGACAGAGGAACCGGGGAGCTGTTTTTT
TRBJ2-1 | TRBV5-1 | - | TRBD2 | CARTQMRIAGEGNEQFF | TGCGCCAGAACCCAAATGAGAATAGCGGGAGAAGGCAATGAGCAGTTCTTC
TRBJ1-4 | TRBV10-3 | - | - | CAISERRNEKLFF | TGTGCCATCAGTGAACGGAGGAATGAAAAACTGTTTTTT
TRBJ2-7 | TRBV20-1 | - | - | CSAPPPDGQGGSYEQYF | TGCAGTGCTCCACCTCCTGACGGTCAGGGGGGCTCCTACGAGCAGTACTTC
TRBJ2-1 | TRBV4-3 | - | - | CASSQEWRSSYNEQFF | TGCGCCAGCAGCCAAGAGTGGCGGAGCTCCTACAATGAGCAGTTCTTC
TRBJ2-7 | TRBV11-1 | - | - | CASSFVSGREYEQYF | TGTGCCAGCAGCTTCGTGTCAGGACGAGAATACGAGCAGTACTTC
TRBJ2-5 | TRBV4-1 | once | - | CASSRVGSFLGTQYF | TGCGCCAGCAGCCGGGTGGGGTCCTTTCTGGGGACCCAGTACTTC
TRBJ1-2 | TRBV18 | - | - | CASSPPGTAYGYTF | TGTGCCAGCTCACCACCCGGGACGGCCTATGGCTACACCTTC
TRBJ2-3 | TRBV18 | - | TRBD2 | CASSTTVLADLTDTQYF | TGTGCCAGCTCAACGACCGTACTAGCGGACCTCACAGATACGCAGTATTTT
TRBJ2-5 | TRBV6-2/TRBV6-3 | - | - | CASSGFGWASDQYF | TGTGCCAGCAGCGGATTCGGGTGGGCGAGTGACCAGTACTTC
TRBJ2-2 | TRBV29-1 | - | - | CSVPGGSGELFF | TGCAGCGTCCCCGGCGGGTCCGGGGAGCTGTTTTTT
TRBJ2-5 | TRBV7-8 | - | - | CASSSETQYF | TGTGCCAGCAGCTCTGAGACCCAGTACTTC
TRBJ1-2 | TRBV15 | - | - | CATSGPGLDGYTF | TGTGCCACCAGCGGGCCGGGACTTGACGGCTACACCTTC
TRBJ2-4 | TRBV20-1 | once | TRBD1 | CSGSDRRQGNIQYF | TGCAGTGGCTCGGACAGGCGTCAGGGAAACATTCAGTACTTC
TRBJ2-7 | TRBV29-1 | - | TRBD2 | CSVGLAGAYEQYF | TGCAGCGTTGGACTAGCGGGGGCCTACGAGCAGTACTTC
TRBJ2-3 | TRBV20-1 | - | - | CSARERLGSTDTQYF | TGCAGTGCTAGAGAGCGCCTGGGCAGCACAGATACGCAGTATTTT
TRBJ1-5 | TRBV9 | - | TRBD1 | CASGTGEQPQHF | TGTGCCAGCGGAACAGGGGAACAGCCCCAGCATTTT
TRBJ1-1 | TRBV5-1 | - | TRBD1 | CASSLGQGGTEAFF | TGCGCCAGCAGCCTCGGACAGGGGGGCACTGAAGCTTTCTTT
TRBJ1-3 | TRBV2 | - | - | CALRAGNTIYF | TGTGCCCTTAGGGCGGGAAACACCATATATTTT
TRBJ2-1 | TRBV20-1 | - | - | CSAREGFVHFF | TGCAGTGCTAGAGAGGGCTTTGTCCATTTCTTC
TRBJ1-6 | TRBV9 | - | - | CASSVGVMGNSPLHF | TGTGCCAGCAGCGTAGGTGTAATGGGTAATTCACCCCTCCACTTT
TRBJ2-3 | TRBV20-1 | - | - | CSASVLSVDTQYF | TGCAGTGCTAGTGTTCTTAGCGTCGATACGCAGTATTTT
TRBJ1-2 | TRBV4-1 | - | - | CASSQGETANYGYTF | TGCGCCAGCAGCCAGGGAGAGACAGCTAACTATGGCTACACCTTC
TRBJ2-1 | TRBV20-1 | - | TRBD2 | CSAPLASGGDYNEQFF | TGCAGTGCGCCCCTTGCTAGCGGGGGCGACTACAATGAGCAGTTCTTC
TRBJ2-7 | TRBV29-1 | once | - | CSVSFRGSYEQYF | TGCAGCGTCTCTTTTCGGGGATCCTACGAGCAGTACTTC
TRBJ1-4 | TRBV9 | - | TRBD1 | CASSSQGQANEKLFF | TGTGCCAGCAGCTCACAGGGGCAAGCTAATGAAAAACTGTTTTTT
TRBJ2-1 | TRBV9 | - | - | CASSVAGRGADEQFF | TGTGCCAGCAGCGTAGCCGGCAGGGGTGCGGATGAGCAGTTCTTC
TRBJ2-5 | TRBV7-9 | - | - | CAIPYGETQYF | TGTGCCATCCCTTACGGAGAGACCCAGTACTTC
TRBJ2-3 | TRBV6-4 | - | TRBD2 | CASSDVAGSTDTQYF | TGTGCCAGCAGTGACGTAGCGGGGAGCACAGATACGCAGTATTTT
TRBJ1-1 | TRBV19 | - | - | CASSHGQFVAFF | TGTGCCAGTAGCCATGGGCAGTTCGTGGCTTTCTTT
TRBJ2-3 | TRBV28 | - | TRBD1 | CASMTGMSTDTQYF | TGTGCCAGTATGACAGGGATGAGCACAGATACGCAGTATTTT
TRBJ2-5 | TRBV7-9 | - | - | CASSGGRTPQETQYF | TGTGCCAGCAGCGGAGGGCGGACTCCTCAAGAGACCCAGTACTTC
TRBJ2-1 | TRBV20-1 | - | TRBD2 | CSARSGLAYNEQFF | TGCAGTGCTAGATCTGGACTAGCCTACAATGAGCAGTTCTTC
TRBJ1-2 | TRBV30 | - | - | CAWRFGYGYTF | TGTGCCTGGAGGTTTGGGTATGGCTACACCTTC
TRBJ2-7 | TRBV4-1 | - | - | CASSQGQAFLDEQYF | TGCGCCAGCAGCCAAGGACAAGCCTTCCTTGACGAGCAGTACTTC
TRBJ2-7 | TRBV20-1 | - | - | CSARNGEPYEQYF | TGCAGTGCTAGAAATGGAGAACCCTACGAGCAGTACTTC
TRBJ1-5 | TRBV29-1 | - | TRBD1 | CKITGTGRSGNWSQHF | TGCAAAATTACCGGGACAGGGAGAAGTGGTAATTGGTCCCAGCATTTT
TRBJ2-1 | TRBV5-4 | - | TRBD2 | CASSPGTSGELF | TGTGCCAGCAGCCCAGGGACTAGCGGCGAACTCTTC
TRBJ2-3 | TRBV15 | - | - | CATSRDLGSDTQYF | TGTGCCACCAGCAGAGATCTGGGGTCAGATACGCAGTATTTT
TRBJ1-2 | TRBV25-1 | - | - | CASSGCGYTF | TGTGCCAGCAGTGGCTGTGGCTACACCTTC
TRBJ2-2 | TRBV20-1 | - | - | CSASPLTGELFF | TGCAGTGCTAGTCCCCTCACCGGGGAGCTGTTTTTT
TRBJ1-1 | TRBV7-8 | - | TRBD1 | CASSLTGRNTEAFF | TGTGCCAGCAGCTTGACAGGGCGGAACACTGAAGCTTTCTTT